One TCR beta chain is described in this entry. Its antigen target is currently unknown. No base-level quality is on record; no much larger clone is a single base apart. This sample was taken from a study of blood T cell repertoires in COVID-19 (TCRdb year 2020). The study in broad terms: The collaborator samples originated in the United States, Italy and Spain and spanned the acute and convalescent phases of COVID-19. The prospective study material was composed of cDNA or gDNA derived from T cells, B-cell-depleted T cells, or PBMCs. Subjects who had been exposed to COVID-19, were actively infected with it, or had recovered from it provided the deeply sampled blood TCRbeta repertoires that made up the dataset. The repertoires were made available in a free public database intended to serve as a resource for research on the immune response to SARS-CoV-2. Samples were obtained from the ongoing ImmuneRACE study (first 160 participants) and from roughly 1,300 subjects provided by 6 global collaborators. Sample metadata almost always included a de-identified subject ID, COVID-19 status, age in years and sex. Where available, HLA class I and class II types were taken from metadata supplied by the sample provider and were not determined by assay-based typing. Beyond this particular receptor, the publication reports: How much clinical and demographic metadata was included differed by source and by participant, and the metadata was provided uncurated.

TCRbeta CDR3 regions were amplified from genomic DNA by means of the immunoSEQ Assay, a bias-controlled multiplex PCR. The paper's processing steps were these. The number of nucleated cells in each sample was estimated by amplification of reference gene primers within the assay. To quantify the absolute abundance of each unique TCRbeta CDR3 rearrangement, sequence reads were collapsed and filtered. For each sample, productive Simpson clonality was calculated as the square root of Simpson's diversity index over productive rearrangements. TCRdb retrieved this table from immuneACCESS and kept in-frame rearrangements only. Not all clones are present; in checked studies, unresolved V genes account for under half, and no reason is known for the remainder. V and J calls and clone size are given by that table; D and trimming were obtained from the DNA. A total of 50,000 to 75,000 clones appear in this sample, about 91% of them only once. Around 4.3% of the sample is taken by the ten largest.

Whole blood was collected in K2EDTA tubes by collaborating institutions according to the institutions' own protocols. Collaborator samples were shipped for TCRbeta analysis as frozen whole blood, isolated PBMCs, or DNA extracted from either sample type. Sequenced material: peripheral blood. The TCR originated in a man in his fifties with active COVID-19.

The nucleotide sequence reads as follows: TGTGCCAGCAGCTCCGGGACAGGGGCACACGAGCAGTTCTTC. It codes for CASSSGTGAHEQFF. The V gene is TRBV7-3 and the J gene is TRBJ2-1, with TRBD1 identical over 10 junction bases. Including cysteine and phenylalanine, the CDR3 has 14 amino acids. The entry retains the CDR3 DNA only, 42 bases that are in frame from base 1. For CDR1 and CDR2, the germline V gene lists SGHTA and FQGTGA. V is trimmed back by 4 bases and J by 10 bases, and the junction contains 7 bases that no gene match accounts for.